The following is a TCR beta chain sequence with its context. Its cognate antigen has yet to be identified. Per-nucleotide qualities are absent, and no much larger clonotype sits a single base away. The collaborating institutions used their own protocols to collect whole blood in K2EDTA tubes. For TCRbeta analysis, collaborator samples were shipped as frozen whole blood, as isolated PBMCs, or as DNA extracted from either sample type. The immunoSEQ Assay, a bias-controlled multiplex PCR, was used to amplify TCRbeta CDR3 regions from genomic DNA. The paper's data handling went like this. The number of nucleated cells in each sample was estimated by amplification of reference gene primers within the assay. To quantify the absolute abundance of each unique TCRbeta CDR3 rearrangement, sequence reads were collapsed and filtered. Productive Simpson clonality was computed per sample as the square root of Simpson's diversity index over productive rearrangements. TCRdb re-hosts the immuneACCESS table, in-frame sequences only. Its copies lack some clones; in the studies checked, an unresolved V gene accounts for under half of them, and the cause for the rest is not known. The DNA was the basis for D and trimming; V, J and clone size are from that table. Recorded for this sample are about 170,000 clones; approximately 84% of them occurred a single time. Of the sample, approximately 14% is held by the ten largest clones.

V is pruned by 4 bases and J by 7 bases, leaving 7 bases of the junction without a gene match. The germline V gene specifies KGHDR as CDR1 and SFDVKD as CDR2. Taken from cysteine to phenylalanine, the CDR3 has 15 residues. The read is trimmed to its CDR3 DNA, 45 bases read in frame from base 1. The sample originates from a study of blood T cell repertoires in COVID-19 (dated by TCRdb to between 2020 and 2021). With respect to the entire study: The collaborator samples originated in the United States, Italy and Spain and spanned the acute and convalescent phases of COVID-19. The prospective study material was composed of cDNA or gDNA derived from T cells, B-cell-depleted T cells, or PBMCs. Deeply sampled blood TCRbeta repertoires from subjects exposed to, actively infected with, or recovered from COVID-19 were included in the dataset. The repertoires were made available in a free public database intended to serve as a resource for research on the immune response to SARS-CoV-2. The samples were drawn from the first 160 participants of the ongoing ImmuneRACE study and from 1,254 subjects provided by 6 global collaborators. The sample metadata nearly always contained a de-identified subject ID, COVID-19 status, age in years and sex. Where available, HLA class I and class II types were obtained from metadata supplied by the sample provider rather than from assay-based typing.

Broad study findings and their caveats: Clinical and demographic metadata were provided uncurated, with the amount varying by source and participant.

The sequenced sample was peripheral blood. This receptor was identified in a man younger than 35 with active or convalescent COVID-19. The chain couples TRBV24-1 to TRBJ2-1; 9 bases in between match TRBD1. The sequenced DNA: TGTGCCACCAGTGACCCCGGACAGGGGTCGAATGAGCAGTTCTTC. Its protein product is CATSDPGQGSNEQFF.